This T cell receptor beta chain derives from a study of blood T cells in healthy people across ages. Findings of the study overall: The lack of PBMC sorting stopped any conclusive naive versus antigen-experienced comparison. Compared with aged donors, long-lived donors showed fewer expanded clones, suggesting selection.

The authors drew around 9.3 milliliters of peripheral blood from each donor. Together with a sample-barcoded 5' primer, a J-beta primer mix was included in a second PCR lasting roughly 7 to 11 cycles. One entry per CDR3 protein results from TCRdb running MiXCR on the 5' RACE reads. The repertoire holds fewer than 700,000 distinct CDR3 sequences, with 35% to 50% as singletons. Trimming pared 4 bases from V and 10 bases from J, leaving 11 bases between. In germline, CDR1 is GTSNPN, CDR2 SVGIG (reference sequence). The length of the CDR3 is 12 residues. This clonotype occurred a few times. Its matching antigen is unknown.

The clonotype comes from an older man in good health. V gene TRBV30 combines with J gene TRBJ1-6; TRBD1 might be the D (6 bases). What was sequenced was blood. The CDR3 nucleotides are TGTGCCTGGAATCGGGGGCACTCACCCCTCCACTTT. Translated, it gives CAWNRGHSPLHF.